This T cell receptor (beta chain) was identified in a study of vaccination and CD4 T cells after COVID-19. General study points: Reactive clonotype counts went from median approximately 20 after infection to about 38 after vaccination, nonsignificantly.

This clonotype was found a few times. Its antigen remains unidentified. Treatment denoted: approximately 11-day PBMC culture with coronavirus spike peptide pools or control peptides (ViraFEST assay). Positive PCR tests came between March and December 2020, ahead of the US Alpha, Beta and Delta variants. The Oncomine TCR Beta short-read assay was what sequenced the DNA obtained from cultured CD4+ T cells. Via MiXCR, TCRdb re-called the PCR reads, giving one row per CDR3 protein. The repertoire holds 6,500 to 10,000 distinct CDR3 sequences, with about two thirds as singletons. The V gene end was trimmed by 2 bases and the J gene end by 3 bases; junction bases not matched to a gene: 1. This CDR3 region has 14 residues. The germline CDR1 and CDR2 sequences are SGHVS and FQNEAQ.

This chain joins TRBV7-8 and TRBJ1-2; 9 bases agree with TRBD1. The clonotype originates from a human donor with COVID-19. The specimen comprised cultured CD4+ T cells from blood, sampled after SARS-CoV-2 vaccination. The CDR3, as DNA: TGTGCCAGCAGCTTACGGGACAGGGACTATGGCTACACCTTC. Amino acid sequence: CASSLRDRDYGYTF.